These 24 T cell receptor beta chains came from one sample sequenced in a study of T-cell memory formation after mild COVID-19 (dated by TCRdb to the early 2020s). Libraries were made using 5' RACE. This sample was sequenced with an Illumina NovaSeq 6000. TCRdb cleaned the public reads at Q25 with fastp, built clones with MiXCR and kept in-frame beta chains. Duplicate CDR3 protein sequences are folded into a single record with the most common DNA and genes. The sample records 350,000 to 500,000 distinct CDR3 sequences, approximately 18% of which are singletons. Roughly 21% of the sample goes to the ten largest clones. Sequenced sample: PBMCs or a T cell subset sorted from them (not recorded which). The receptors were gathered from a man younger than 35 who had mild COVID-19 (a few samples of this study predate the infection). The sample titles of this study are shuffled in the database, so cell type and time point are left out; the donor was told from shared clones.

This clonotype was seen a handful of times. The chain has TRBV4-2 and TRBJ2-7; no firm D call. V was cut by 4 bases and J by 3 bases, with 10 bases left in between. Germline assignment: CDR1 LGHNA and CDR2 YNFKEQ. The CDR3 totals 13 residues. CDR3 in amino acids: CASSPSEGYEQYV. Written as DNA, the CDR3 is TGTGCCAGCAGCCCGTCCGAAGGCTACGAGCAGTACGTC.

This chain uses TRBV5-1 with TRBJ2-5, with D maybe TRBD2 (6 bases). CDR1 and CDR2 from the germline V gene are SGHRS and YFSETQ. Deletions cut 3 bases from V and 5 bases from J, with 11 bases between. The CDR3 is made up of 13 amino acids. DNA of the CDR3: TGCGCCAGCAGCTCCCCGGAGGGGGAGACCCAGTACTTC. Its translation is CASSSPEGETQYF.

The genes are TRBV7-9 and TRBJ2-7, with 11 nucleotides matching TRBD1. The germline CDR1 and CDR2 sequences are SEHNR and FQNEAQ (reference sequence). Trimming at V came to 5 bases and at J to 4 bases, leaving 7 bases not matched to a gene. This CDR3 is built from 15 residues. DNA of the CDR3: TGTGCCAGCAGCCTAGGACAGGGGGCTCAATACGAGCAGTACTTC. It translates to CASSLGQGAQYEQYF.

Only a few counts were recorded for this clonotype. The chain links TRBV6-6 to TRBJ2-1; 8 nucleotides line up with TRBD1. The germline V gene has CDR1 MNHNY and CDR2 SVGAGI (reference sequence). V trimming: 5 bases; J trimming: 2 bases; junction bases outside the gene matches: 8. The CDR3 is 16 amino acids. CDR3 bases: TGTGCCAGCAGTCCAGGGGGCGCAGGGCCCTACAATGAGCAGTTCTTC. It codes for CASSPGGAGPYNEQFF.

The chain has TRBV12-3 or TRBV12-4 and TRBJ2-1; 9 bases fit TRBD2. The CDR3 sequence is 14 residues long. Trimming removed 5 bases from V and 7 bases from J; junction bases left unmatched: 6. CDR3 loop: CASSLGAGGNEQFF. The CDR3 DNA sequence: TGTGCCAGCAGTCTCGGAGCGGGGGGTAATGAGCAGTTCTTC.

At least ten counts were recorded for this clonotype. The chain has TRBV5-5 and TRBJ2-5, with a weak D call TRBD2 (6 bases). V was trimmed by 5 bases and J by 5 bases, leaving 13 bases between them. The germline V gene has CDR1 SGHKS and CDR2 YYEKEE (reference sequence). The CDR3 runs to 13 residues. The CDR3 DNA is TGTGCCAGCAGGTTGACTAGTTGGGAGACCCAGTACTTC. It encodes CASRLTSWETQYF. Drawing the rest from reference TRBV5-5 and TRBJ2-5, the complete variable domain is DAGVTQSPTHLIKTRGQQVTLRCSPISGHKSVSWYQQVLGQGPQFIFQYYEKEERGRGNFPDRFSARQFPNYSSELNVNALLLGDSALYLCASRLTSWETQYFGPGTRLLVL.

CDR3 sequence: CASSPPDRGYEQYV. Here the CDR3 DNA reads TGTGCCAGCAGTCCCCCCGACAGGGGATACGAGCAGTACGTC. This chain uses TRBV28 with TRBJ2-7, with TRBD1 identical over 8 bases. Germline CDR1 reads MDHEN; CDR2 reads SYDVKM. This CDR3 comprises 14 residues. The trim removed 5 bases at V and 4 bases at J, leaving 7 bases unmatched.

V and J are TRBV4-2 and TRBJ2-1; no definite D call. The length of the CDR3 is 13 residues. Germline CDR1 is LGHNA and CDR2 is YNFKEQ. V dropped 0 bases and J dropped 8 bases, with 8 bases sitting between them. The CDR3 DNA follows: TGTGCCAGCAGCCAAGAAAGGAAGGATGAGCAGTTCTTC. Amino acids: CASSQERKDEQFF.

The V call is TRBV7-9, the J call TRBJ2-7, with no clear D. Trimming took 1 base from V and 2 from J, leaving 3 bases between them. The CDR3 consists of 12 residues. The germline gives CDR1 SEHNR, CDR2 FQNEAQ (reference sequence). The CDR3 nucleotides are TGTGCCAGCAGCTTAGATGCCTACGAGCAGTACGTC. Protein sequence: CASSLDAYEQYV.

This clonotype occurred a few times. V usage is TRBV7-2 and J usage is TRBJ2-7; TRBD2 might be the D (6 bases). The CDR3 runs 16 residues. Germline loops: CDR1 SGHTA, CDR2 FQGNSA. V dropped 6 bases and J dropped 0 bases, with 18 bases sitting between them. The CDR3 region has the DNA TGTGCCAGCAGGAAGAAGGGACTGACGGTCTCCTACGAGCAGTACTTC. Its translation is CASRKKGLTVSYEQYF.

As to this clonotype: This could be a read error, since a much larger clone is one nucleotide away. The chain combines TRBV4-2 with TRBJ1-1; D is undetermined. The CDR3 is 12 amino acids. V lost 6 bases, J lost 1 base, and 6 bases lay in between. Per germline, CDR1 LGHNA and CDR2 YNFKEQ. CDR3 residues: CASRHGNTEAFF. The CDR3 DNA is TGTGCCAGCAGGCACGGGAACACTGAAGCTTTCTTT.

V is TRBV29-1 and J is TRBJ2-2, with a weak D call TRBD1 (6 bases). Germline CDR1 reads SQVTM; CDR2 reads ANQGSEA. The V end lost 7 bases, the J end lost 6 bases, and 15 bases lay between the germline ends. This CDR3 contains 13 residues. CDR3 nucleotides: TGCAGCGCATCGACAGGAAGCGCCGGGGAGCTGTTTTTT. Amino acid sequence: CSASTGSAGELFF.

This clonotype was counted only a few times. The CDR3 DNA reads as TGTGCCAGCAGCCCCCTGGGGGGGGACACTGAAGCTTTCTTT. This sequence encodes CASSPLGGDTEAFF. This chain joins TRBV7-8 and TRBJ1-1, with D possibly being TRBD1 (5 bases). Trimming took off 5 bases at V and 3 bases at J, with 13 bases between the two ends. Germline CDR1 SGHVS, CDR2 FQNEAQ. This CDR3 has 14 amino acids.

The chain recombines TRBV5-1 with TRBJ2-3, with a tentative D call TRBD2 (5 bases). Trimming left V 7 bases short and J 11 bases short, with 26 bases between. The CDR3 totals 15 residues. Per germline, CDR1 SGHRS and CDR2 YFSETQ. CDR3 nucleotides: TGCGCCAGCTACCACGACCGGTACGGGATCGGAGGGCAGTATTTT. This translates into CASYHDRYGIGGQYF.

The rearrangement joins TRBV4-2 to TRBJ2-7; possible D gene TRBD2, 6 bases. The CDR3 has 13 amino acids. Germline-derived CDR1 and CDR2 are LGHNA and YNFKEQ. V dropped 1 base and J dropped 6 bases, with 10 bases sitting between them. CDR3 sequence (DNA): TGTGCCAGCAGCCAAGGGCTGGGGGGCGAGCAGTACTTC. Residues: CASSQGLGGEQYF.

This rearrangement joins TRBV29-1 to TRBJ1-3; D may be TRBD1 (5 bases). Germline V gene data show CDR1 as SQVTM and CDR2 as ANQGSEA. This CDR3 spans 15 amino acids. Trimming stripped 7 bases from V and 0 bases from J, with 16 bases between. CDR3 amino acids: CSAAGRGDSGNTIYF. The CDR3 DNA follows: TGCAGCGCTGCGGGGCGGGGGGACTCTGGAAACACCATATATTTT.

This sequence joins TRBV7-9 and TRBJ1-1; D remains ambiguous. V gave up 4 bases and J gave up 3 bases, with 12 bases separating them. The CDR3 consists of 14 residues. Germline V CDR1 and CDR2: SEHNR, FQNEAQ (reference sequence). The CDR3 DNA reads as TGTGCCAGCAGCTCCGGACTCGGCGACACTGAAGCTTTCTTT. Residues: CASSSGLGDTEAFF.

A single count supports this clonotype. This chain joins TRBV9 and TRBJ2-5, with a tentative D call TRBD1 (5 bases). V lost 0 bases, J lost 4 bases, and 13 bases lay in between. In germline, CDR1 is SGDLS, CDR2 YYNGEE. The CDR3 has 15 residues. The CDR3 loop reads CASSVGQGLRETQYF. The CDR3 bases are TGTGCCAGCAGCGTAGGGCAGGGTCTTAGAGAGACCCAGTACTTC.

This sequence joins TRBV7-9 and TRBJ2-3; D gene ambiguous. This CDR3 comprises 13 residues. CDR1 SEHNR and CDR2 FQNEAQ come from the germline V gene (reference sequence). Trimming removed 5 bases from V and 5 bases from J, with 11 bases in between. The DNA of the CDR3 is TGTGCCAGCAGCCCTCCCCGCGGAGATACGCAGTATTTT. Protein sequence: CASSPPRGDTQYF.

V is TRBV11-2 and J is TRBJ2-1; D is unclear. Germline CDR1 SGHAT, CDR2 FQNNGV. The CDR3 runs 15 residues. V lost 7 bases and J 7 bases, leaving 20 bases between the germline ends. The CDR3 is CASTLEGLGINEQFF. The CDR3 nucleotides are TGTGCCAGCACCCTCGAAGGGCTAGGCATAAATGAGCAGTTCTTC.

This chain connects TRBV6-5 to TRBJ2-5, with 8 bases lining up with TRBD2. Germline-derived CDR1 and CDR2 are MNHEY and SVGAGI. CDR3 length: 15 residues. V lost 0 bases to trimming and J lost 5 bases; unmatched junction nucleotides: 5. CDR3 region: CASSYSGSGAETQYF. CDR3 DNA sequence: TGTGCCAGCAGTTACTCGGGTAGCGGGGCGGAGACCCAGTACTTC.

This clonotype was counted only a few times. J is TRBJ2-7 and V is TRBV4-3; tentatively, D is TRBD2 (5 bases). The CDR3 loop spans 15 amino acids. The V end lost 0 bases, the J end lost 0 bases, and 9 bases lay between the germline ends. Germline CDR1 and CDR2: LGHNA and YSLEER. CDR3 amino acids: CASSQDHAGSYEQYF. The CDR3 DNA is TGCGCCAGCAGCCAAGATCACGCGGGCTCCTACGAGCAGTACTTC.

The chain links TRBV7-3 to TRBJ2-1; TRBD2 matches at 10 bases. The CDR3 covers 15 residues. V dropped 4 bases and J dropped 6; count of bases not matched to a gene: 6. Germline CDR1 reads SGHTA; CDR2 reads FQGTGA. CDR3 sequence (DNA): TGTGCCAGCAGCTCATTTAGCGGGGGGAGCAATGAGCAGTTCTTC. Translation gives CASSSFSGGSNEQFF.

This clonotype was seen more than once but under ten times. The CDR3 bases are TGCGCCAGCAGCCAACAACCAGACAGGGACCACGAGCAGTACGTC. Its translation is CASSQQPDRDHEQYV. This chain uses TRBV4-3 with TRBJ2-7; 7 bases are shared with TRBD1. In germline, CDR1 is LGHNA, CDR2 YSLEER. The CDR3 covers 15 residues. After removal of 2 bases from V and 5 bases from J, the junction contained 9 bases not matched to a gene.